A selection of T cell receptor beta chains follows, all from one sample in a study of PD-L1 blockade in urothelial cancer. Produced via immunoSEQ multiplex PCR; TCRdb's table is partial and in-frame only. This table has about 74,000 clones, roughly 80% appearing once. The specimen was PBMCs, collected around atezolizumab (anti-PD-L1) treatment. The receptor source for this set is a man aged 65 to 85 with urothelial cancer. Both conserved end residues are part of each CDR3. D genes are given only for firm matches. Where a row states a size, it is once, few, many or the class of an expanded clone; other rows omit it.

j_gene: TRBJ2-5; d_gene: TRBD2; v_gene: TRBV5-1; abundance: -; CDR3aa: CASSRSSGQETQYF; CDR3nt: TGCGCCAGCAGCAGATCTAGCGGCCAAGAGACCCAGTACTTC
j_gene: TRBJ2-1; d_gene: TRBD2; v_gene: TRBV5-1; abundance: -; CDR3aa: CASSFSAGGWNEQFF; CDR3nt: TGCGCCAGCAGCTTCTCCGCGGGAGGGTGGAATGAGCAGTTCTTC
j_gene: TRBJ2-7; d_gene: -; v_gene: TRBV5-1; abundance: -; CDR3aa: CASSLAGGTSYEQYF; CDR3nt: TGCGCCAGCAGCTTGGCCGGCGGGACCTCCTACGAGCAGTACTTC
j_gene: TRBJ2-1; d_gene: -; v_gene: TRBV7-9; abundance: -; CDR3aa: CASSGRLVSRGNEQFF; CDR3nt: TGTGCCAGCAGCGGCCGACTGGTTAGTAGGGGCAATGAGCAGTTCTTC
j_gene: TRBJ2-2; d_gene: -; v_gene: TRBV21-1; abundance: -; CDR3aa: CASSKNGRSGVDTGELFF; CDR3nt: TGTGCCAGCAGCAAAAACGGCAGGTCGGGAGTCGACACCGGGGAGCTGTTTTTT
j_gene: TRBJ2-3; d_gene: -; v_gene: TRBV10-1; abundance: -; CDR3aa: CASSDGGADTQYF; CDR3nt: TGCGCCAGCAGTGACGGAGGGGCAGATACGCAGTATTTT
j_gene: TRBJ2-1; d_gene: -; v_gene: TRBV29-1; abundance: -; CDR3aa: CSVEDRGAKGYNEQFF; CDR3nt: TGCAGCGTTGAAGATCGGGGGGCCAAGGGCTACAATGAGCAGTTCTTC
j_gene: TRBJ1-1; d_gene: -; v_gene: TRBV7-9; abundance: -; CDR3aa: CASSLGGGRRADEAFF; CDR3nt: TGTGCCAGCAGCTTAGGGGGGGGACGGCGCGCGGATGAAGCTTTCTTT
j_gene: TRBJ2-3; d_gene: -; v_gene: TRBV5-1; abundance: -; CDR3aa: CASSYGPGRVADTQYF; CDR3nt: TGCGCCAGCAGCTACGGACCGGGCCGGGTAGCGGATACGCAGTATTTT
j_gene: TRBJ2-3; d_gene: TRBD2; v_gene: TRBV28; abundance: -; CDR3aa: CASSFSSGTSGTDTQYF; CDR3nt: TGTGCCAGCAGTTTCTCGTCCGGGACTAGCGGCACAGATACGCAGTATTTT
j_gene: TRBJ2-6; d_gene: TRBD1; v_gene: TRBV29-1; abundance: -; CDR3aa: CSVRTGEKWSGANVLTF; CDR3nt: TGCAGCGTCCGGACAGGGGAAAAATGGTCTGGGGCCAACGTCCTGACTTTC
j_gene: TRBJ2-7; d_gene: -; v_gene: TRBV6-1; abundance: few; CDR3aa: CASRRDYEQYF; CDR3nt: TGTGCCAGCAGGCGGGACTACGAGCAGTACTTC
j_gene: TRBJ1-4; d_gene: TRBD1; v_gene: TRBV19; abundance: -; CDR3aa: CASTRRGQGTEKLFF; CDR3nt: TGTGCCAGTACTCGTAGGGGACAGGGGACTGAAAAACTGTTTTTT
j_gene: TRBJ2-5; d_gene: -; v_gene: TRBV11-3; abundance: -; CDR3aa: CASSESTAKQETQYF; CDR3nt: TGTGCCAGCAGCGAATCGACAGCAAAACAAGAGACCCAGTACTTC
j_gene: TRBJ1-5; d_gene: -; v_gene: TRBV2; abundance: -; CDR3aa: CASSAKEGAGQPQHF; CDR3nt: TGTGCCAGCAGTGCGAAGGAAGGGGCAGGGCAGCCCCAGCATTTT
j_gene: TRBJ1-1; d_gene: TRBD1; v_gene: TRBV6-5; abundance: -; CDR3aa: CASSSHSRGINTEAFF; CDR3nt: TGTGCCAGCAGTTCGCATAGCAGGGGGATAAACACTGAAGCTTTCTTT
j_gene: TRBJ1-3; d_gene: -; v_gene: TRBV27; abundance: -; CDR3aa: CASSSGGSGNTIYF; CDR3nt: TGTGCCAGCAGTTCGGGAGGATCTGGAAACACCATATATTTT
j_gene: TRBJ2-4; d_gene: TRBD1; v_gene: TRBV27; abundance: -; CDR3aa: CASSYGQGPNIQYF; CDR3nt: TGTGCCAGCAGTTACGGACAGGGTCCAAACATTCAGTACTTC
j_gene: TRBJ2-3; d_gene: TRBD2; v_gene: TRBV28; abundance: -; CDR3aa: CASHGVAGVVDTQYF; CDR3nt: TGTGCCAGCCACGGTGTAGCGGGAGTTGTAGATACGCAGTATTTT
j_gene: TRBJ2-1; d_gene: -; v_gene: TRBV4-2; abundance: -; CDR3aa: CASSQDPGNEQFF; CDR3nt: TGTGCCAGCAGCCAAGATCCCGGCAATGAGCAGTTCTTC
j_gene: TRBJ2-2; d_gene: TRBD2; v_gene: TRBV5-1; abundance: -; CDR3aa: CASSLTSGAAGELFF; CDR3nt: TGCGCCAGCAGCCTCACTAGCGGGGCGGCCGGGGAGCTGTTTTTT
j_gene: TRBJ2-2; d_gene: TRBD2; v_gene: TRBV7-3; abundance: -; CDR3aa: CASSPGLAVGELFF; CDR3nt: TGTGCCAGCAGCCCGGGACTAGCGGTCGGGGAGCTGTTTTTT
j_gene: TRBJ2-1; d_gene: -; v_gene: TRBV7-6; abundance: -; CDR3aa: CASSLGRRQNEQFF; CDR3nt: TGTGCCAGCAGCTTAGGAAGGAGGCAGAATGAGCAGTTCTTC
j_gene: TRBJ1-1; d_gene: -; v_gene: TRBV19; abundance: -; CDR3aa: CASSMNRFTNTEAFF; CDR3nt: TGTGCCAGTAGTATGAACAGGTTCACGAACACTGAAGCTTTCTTT
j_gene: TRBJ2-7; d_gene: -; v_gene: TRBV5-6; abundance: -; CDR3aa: CASSSLYRNGAYEQYF; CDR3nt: TGTGCCAGCAGCTCCCTGTACAGGAACGGTGCCTACGAGCAGTACTTC
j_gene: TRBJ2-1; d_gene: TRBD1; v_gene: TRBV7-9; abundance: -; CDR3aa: CASSSGTAPLEQFF; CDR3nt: TGTGCCAGCAGCTCCGGGACAGCACCGCTCGAGCAGTTCTTC
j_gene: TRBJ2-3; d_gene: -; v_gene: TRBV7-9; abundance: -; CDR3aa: CASSPINTDTQYF; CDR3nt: TGTGCCAGCAGCCCTATTAACACAGATACGCAGTATTTT